One and the same sample provided the 32 T cell receptor beta chains below, sequenced in a study of T cells in Graves' hyperthyroidism and ophthalmopathy. RNA transcripts provided the source from which TCR beta CDR3 regions were amplified. An initial round of RT-PCR targeting the TCR CDR3 relied on the HTBI primer set. TCRdb reprocessed the multiplex PCR reads with MiXCR, giving one entry per CDR3 protein. The sample includes hundreds of thousands of distinct CDR3 sequences, around 13% seen only once; the top ten take approximately 12%. Sequencing input: blood. Receptors originate from a woman aged 50 to 60 with Graves' ophthalmopathy.

The chain is built from TRBV28 and TRBJ1-3; tentatively, D is TRBD1 (6 bases). Germline values: CDR1 MDHEN, CDR2 SYDVKM. The CDR3 loop spans 15 amino acids. Trimming left V 6 bases short and J 0 bases short, with 12 bases between. CDR3 residues: CASRSSQGSGNTIYF. CDR3 nucleotide sequence: TGTGCCAGCAGGTCCTCACAGGGCTCTGGAAACACCATATATTTT.

This clonotype appeared many times. J is TRBJ1-1 and V is TRBV28, with 9 positions matching TRBD1. CDR3 size: 14 residues. V lost 5 bases, J lost 2 bases, and 3 bases stayed unmatched. The germline gives CDR1 MDHEN, CDR2 SYDVKM. The DNA of the CDR3 is TGTGCCAGCAGTGCGACAGGGGGAAACACTGAAGCTTTCTTT. Protein product: CASSATGGNTEAFF.

This clonotype has ten or more counts. The CDR3 nucleotides are TGTGCCAGCAGCTTCGACAGCACAGATACGCAGTATTTT. Its translation: CASSFDSTDTQYF. The V gene is TRBV7-8, the J gene TRBJ2-3; D is ambiguous. Germline-derived CDR1 and CDR2 are SGHVS and FQNEAQ. The V and J ends lost 3 bases and 0 bases respectively, with 4 bases between them. The CDR3 contains 13 residues.

This clonotype was recorded at least ten times. The rearrangement joins TRBV5-1 to TRBJ2-1, with 9 bases matching TRBD2. The CDR3 contains 15 residues. Germline lookup yields CDR1 SGHRS and CDR2 YFSETQ. J lost 5 bases, V lost 5 bases, and 8 bases had no gene match. CDR3 residues: CASRGLAGVDNEQFF. The CDR3 DNA reads TGCGCCAGCAGAGGATTAGCGGGAGTTGACAATGAGCAGTTCTTC.

In its sample, this clonotype was seen many times. This chain connects TRBV13 to TRBJ2-5; a possible D gene is TRBD1 (5 bases). The CDR3 length is 14 residues. V shed 3 bases and J shed 4 bases, with 12 bases lying between them. Germline V lookup: CDR1 PRHDT, CDR2 FYEKMQ (reference sequence). The CDR3 reads CASSLRRRGETQYF. CDR3 bases: TGTGCCAGCAGCTTGCGGAGAAGGGGAGAGACCCAGTACTTC.

In its sample, this clonotype was seen many times. This chain uses TRBV6-1 with TRBJ2-7, with 11 nucleotides matching TRBD2. The CDR3 covers 16 residues. Germline trimming cut 3 bases from V and 2 bases from J; bases unmatched to any gene: 6. The germline V gene has CDR1 MNHNS and CDR2 SASEGT. CDR3: CASSDGGLAVTYEQYF. CDR3 nucleotide sequence: TGTGCCAGCAGTGATGGGGGACTAGCGGTCACCTACGAGCAGTACTTC.

The table lists this clonotype with many counts. This chain uses TRBV20-1 with TRBJ2-1; TRBD2 aligns across 8 bases. Looked up from germline, CDR1 is DFQATT and CDR2 is SNEGSKA (reference sequence). With 4 bases clipped from V and 9 bases from J, the junction kept 14 bases outside the gene matches. The CDR3 has 15 residues. The CDR3 sequence is CSATTPGRATSEQFF. The CDR3 region has the DNA TGCAGTGCTACCACACCCGGGAGGGCCACGAGTGAGCAGTTCTTC.

In this sample, this clonotype turned up many times. The V gene is TRBV4-3, the J gene TRBJ2-7; tentative D call: TRBD2 (6 bases). The V end lost 0 bases, the J end lost 5 bases, and 14 bases lay between the germline ends. The CDR3 is 15 residues long. CDR1 and CDR2 (germline): LGHNA, YSLEER. CDR3 amino acids: CASSQDGLARNEQYF. For the CDR3, the DNA is TGCGCCAGCAGCCAAGATGGGCTAGCGCGGAACGAGCAGTACTTC.

The chain couples TRBV27 to TRBJ2-7, with 7 bases fitting TRBD1. The CDR3 runs to 15 residues. J was trimmed by 2 bases and V by 0 bases; bases with no gene match: 4. CDR1 is MNHEY and CDR2 is SMNVEV in the germline V gene (reference sequence). The CDR3 protein is CASSLSQQGTYEQYF. The CDR3 region has the DNA TGTGCCAGCAGTTTATCCCAACAGGGGACCTACGAGCAGTACTTC.

This clonotype was seen ten or more times. The rearrangement joins TRBV6-2 or TRBV6-3 to TRBJ2-1; TRBD2 matches at 9 bases. The V segment lost 1 base and the J segment 7 bases; nucleotides outside the gene matches: 5. This CDR3 spans 15 amino acids. CDR1 and CDR2 (germline): MNHEY, SVGEGT. The DNA for the CDR3 is TGTGCCAGCAGTTACTGGCGGGAGGGCCGGAATGAGCAGTTCTTC. Amino acid sequence: CASSYWREGRNEQFF.

This clonotype appeared many times. The V call is TRBV5-1, the J call TRBJ2-3, with 7 bases that match TRBD2. CDR1 is SGHRS and CDR2 is YFSETQ in the germline V gene. This CDR3 has 15 amino acids. V dropped 3 bases and J dropped 0; count of bases not matched to a gene: 4. As DNA, the CDR3 is TGCGCCAGCAGCTCTATCGGGAGGAGCACAGATACGCAGTATTTT. Its translation is CASSSIGRSTDTQYF.

A remark on this clonotype: A much larger clone sits a single nucleotide away, making a read error possible. DNA for the CDR3: TGTGCCAGCAGTTTTAGGCAGGGAGAGCTCGAGCAGTACTTC. Its protein is CASSFRQGELEQYF. The V gene is TRBV27, the J gene TRBJ2-7; either TRBD1 or TRBD2 may fit D (5 bases each). V gave up 3 bases and J gave up 6 bases, with 15 bases separating them. Germline values: CDR1 MNHEY, CDR2 SMNVEV (reference sequence). This CDR3 is built from 14 residues.

The chain couples TRBV7-9 to TRBJ2-7; D not resolved. There are 14 residues in the CDR3. From germline, CDR1 is SEHNR and CDR2 FQNEAQ (reference sequence). V was clipped by 4 bases and J by 3 bases, with 13 bases between them. CDR3: CASSSVVRNYEQYF. As DNA, the CDR3 is TGTGCCAGCAGCTCAGTGGTTCGAAACTACGAGCAGTACTTC.

This clonotype appeared many times. The J gene is TRBJ1-2, the V gene TRBV2, with D possibly being TRBD1 (6 bases). The V end was cut by 5 bases, the J end by 6 bases, with 13 bases between. CDR1 and CDR2 (germline): SNHLY, FYNNEI. CDR3 size: 13 residues. CDR3 loop: CASSNRELNGYTF. CDR3 in DNA: TGTGCCAGCAGTAACAGGGAGTTGAATGGCTACACCTTC.

Many counts were recorded for this clonotype. The gene calls are TRBV29-1 and TRBJ2-5, with a possible D match to TRBD2 (6 bases). This CDR3 has 14 amino acids. The germline V gene encodes CDR1 SQVTM and CDR2 ANQGSEA. V lost 7 bases, J lost 5 bases, and 20 bases lay in between. CDR3 bases: TGCAGCGGGGTCGGCGGGGCACGGGGGGAGACCCAGTACTTC. Its protein is CSGVGGARGETQYF.

Many counts were recorded for this clonotype. The chain links TRBV2 to TRBJ2-1; D is ambiguous. This CDR3 has 14 amino acids. CDR1 and CDR2 from the germline V gene are SNHLY and FYNNEI. V lost 10 bases to trimming and J lost 2 bases, with 15 bases between them. The CDR3: CATLLNPTYNEQFF. The CDR3 DNA sequence: TGTGCCACCCTACTGAACCCAACCTACAATGAGCAGTTCTTC.

This clonotype was observed a handful of times. This may be a read error: a much more frequent sequence differs by one nucleotide. The chain joins TRBV7-2 to TRBJ2-7, with TRBD2 matching 7 bases. Per the germline V gene, CDR1 is SGHTA and CDR2 is FQGNSA. This CDR3 is 14 amino acids long. The DNA of the CDR3 is TGTGCCAGCAGCCACAATAGCGGGTCCTGCGAGCAGTACTTC. Amino acid sequence: CASSHNSGSCEQYF. The whole variable domain, filled in from reference TRBV7-2 and TRBJ2-7, reads GAGVSQSPSNKVTEKGKDVELRCDPISGHTALYWYRQSLGQGLEFLIYFQGNSAPDKSGLPSDRFSAERTGGSVSTLTIQRTQQEDSAVYLCASSHNSGSCEQYFGPGTRLTVT.

This chain joins TRBV10-3 and TRBJ2-5; the D gene is possibly TRBD2 (5 bases). Germline V gene lookup returns CDR1 ENHRY and CDR2 SYGVKD. The CDR3 covers 18 residues. V was pared by 6 bases and J by 4 bases, with 27 bases between. CDR3 nucleotide sequence: TGTGCCATCAGCGACTTTATCGGCGGGTCCCAGCTGCGAGAGACCCAGTACTTC. As protein: CAISDFIGGSQLRETQYF.

The table lists this clonotype with many counts. The chain carries TRBV5-5 and TRBJ2-1; D call uncertain. V shed 0 bases and J shed 8 bases, with 6 bases lying between them. Germline-derived CDR1 and CDR2 are SGHKS and YYEKEE (reference sequence). This CDR3 is built from 12 residues. For the CDR3, the DNA is TGTGCCAGCAGCTTGGTTTTTTATGAGCAGTTCTTC. Protein: CASSLVFYEQFF.

This clonotype was found a few times. The chain employs TRBV20-1 and TRBJ2-7, with TRBD2 identical over 7 bases. CDR1 is DFQATT and CDR2 is SNEGSKA in the germline V gene (reference sequence). The CDR3 sequence is 14 residues long. With 4 bases clipped from V and 7 bases from J, the junction kept 13 bases outside the gene matches. The CDR3 sequence: CSATREGPLSEQYF. The CDR3 DNA reads as TGCAGTGCTACGAGGGAGGGCCCTCTGTCTGAGCAGTACTTC.

In this sample, this clonotype turned up many times. The CDR3 region is CATSDPRSTNEKLFF. DNA for the CDR3: TGTGCCACCAGTGACCCCCGTTCAACTAATGAAAAACTGTTTTTT. V is TRBV24-1 and J is TRBJ1-4; D ambiguous. The CDR3 is 15 amino acids. The germline V and J ends were trimmed by 4 bases and 0 bases, with 8 bases remaining between them. The germline V gene encodes CDR1 KGHDR and CDR2 SFDVKD.

This clonotype was counted many times. This chain links TRBV7-2 with TRBJ2-1; D gene unclear. V was clipped by 3 bases and J by 4 bases, with 10 bases between them. The CDR3 is 14 amino acids. From germline, CDR1 is SGHTA and CDR2 FQGNSA. The CDR3 sequence: CASSFIPGYNEQFF. The CDR3 DNA reads as TGTGCCAGCAGCTTTATTCCAGGATACAATGAGCAGTTCTTC.

The chain links TRBV27 to TRBJ1-5; no definite D call. CDR3 length: 13 residues. With 3 bases removed from V and 4 bases from J, the gap between germline ends came to 7 bases. Germline V gives CDR1 MNHEY, CDR2 SMNVEV (reference sequence). The CDR3 sequence: CASSFTENQPQHF. In DNA, the CDR3 is TGTGCCAGCAGTTTCACCGAGAATCAGCCCCAGCATTTT.

This clonotype occurred many times. The rearrangement joins TRBV5-1 to TRBJ2-7; no definite D call. The CDR3 has 12 amino acids. V lost 3 bases and J lost 6, with 10 bases in between. Germline lookup yields CDR1 SGHRS and CDR2 YFSETQ. For the CDR3, the DNA is TGCGCCAGCAGCTCAACCCTTAGCGAGCAGTACTTC. It encodes CASSSTLSEQYF.

The chain is built from TRBV4-2 and TRBJ2-2; D is undetermined. Germline V gene data show CDR1 as LGHNA and CDR2 as YNFKEQ. V shed 0 bases and J shed 8 bases, with 13 bases lying between them. This CDR3 is built from 15 residues. Here the CDR3 DNA reads TGTGCCAGCAGCCAAGAAGGGCTGGGAACGGGGGAGCTGTTTTTT. This sequence encodes CASSQEGLGTGELFF.

This clonotype showed up many times. The chain has TRBV20-1 and TRBJ2-1; TRBD2 aligns across 10 bases. CDR3 length: 17 amino acids. Losses at the gene ends were 1 base for V and 3 bases for J; bases not matched to a gene: 9. Germline CDR1 and CDR2: DFQATT and SNEGSKA (reference sequence). CDR3 loop: CSARAQPPSGSYNEQFF. In DNA form, the CDR3 reads TGCAGTGCTAGAGCCCAGCCCCCTAGCGGGAGCTACAATGAGCAGTTCTTC.

The chain couples TRBV27 to TRBJ2-3, with 10 bases fitting TRBD1. V was pared by 8 bases and J by 4 bases, with 3 bases of the junction left unmatched. Per the germline V gene, CDR1 is MNHEY and CDR2 is SMNVEV (reference sequence). This CDR3 has 13 residues. CDR3 bases: TGTGCCAGCGTGGGACAGGGGTCAGATACGCAGTATTTT. Encoded protein: CASVGQGSDTQYF.

Many counts were recorded for this clonotype. This rearrangement joins TRBV12-3 or TRBV12-4 to TRBJ2-3; TRBD1 matches 7 bases. Trimming at V came to 6 bases and at J to 10 bases, leaving 10 bases not matched to a gene. The CDR3 totals 13 residues. CDR3 bases: TGTGCCAGCAGCCGGGACAGTTACCGGTCGCAGTATTTT. Translation gives CASSRDSYRSQYF.

This clonotype has at least ten counts. This sequence joins TRBV6-1 and TRBJ1-1; D is unclear. The CDR3 consists of 14 residues. Germline CDR1 reads MNHNS; CDR2 reads SASEGT. With 7 bases removed from V and 1 base from J, the gap between germline ends came to 13 bases. The CDR3 spells CASIADGKNTEAFF. The CDR3 nucleotides read TGTGCCAGCATAGCGGACGGAAAGAACACTGAAGCTTTCTTT.

Only a few counts were recorded for this clonotype. The CDR3 protein is CASNNRGGGSTDTQYF. The CDR3 DNA reads as TGTGCCAGCAACAACCGGGGGGGAGGGAGCACAGATACGCAGTATTTT. V usage is TRBV28 and J usage is TRBJ2-3, with 8 bases fitting TRBD2. There are 16 residues in the CDR3. The germline CDR1 and CDR2 sequences are MDHEN and SYDVKM. Trimming cost V 7 bases and J 0 bases; bases outside gene matches: 9.

This rearrangement joins TRBV19 to TRBJ2-1; 8 bases are a match to TRBD1. V trimming: 5 bases; J trimming: 7 bases; junction bases outside the gene matches: 10. The CDR3 consists of 15 residues. The germline V gene encodes CDR1 LNHDA and CDR2 SQIVND (reference sequence). CDR3 residues: CASSSYRGTGNEQFF. CDR3 nucleotides: TGTGCCAGTAGTTCCTACAGGGGGACGGGGAATGAGCAGTTCTTC. The entire variable domain, with the rest obtained from reference TRBV19 and TRBJ2-1, is as follows: DGGITQSPKYLFRKEGQNVTLSCEQNLNHDAMYWYRQDPGQGLRLIYYSQIVNDFQKGDIAEGYSVSREKKESFPLTVTSAQKNPTAFYLCASSSYRGTGNEQFFGPGTRLTVL.

This clonotype was found once. This chain joins TRBV27 and TRBJ1-5, with D possibly being TRBD1 (6 bases). Germline V gene sequence: CDR1 MNHEY, CDR2 SMNVEV (reference sequence). The length of the CDR3 is 13 residues. Trimming cost V 5 bases and J 4 bases, with 9 bases left between them. The CDR3 is CASSRGYNQPQHF. The CDR3, as DNA: TGTGCCAGCAGTAGGGGGTATAATCAGCCCCAGCATTTT.